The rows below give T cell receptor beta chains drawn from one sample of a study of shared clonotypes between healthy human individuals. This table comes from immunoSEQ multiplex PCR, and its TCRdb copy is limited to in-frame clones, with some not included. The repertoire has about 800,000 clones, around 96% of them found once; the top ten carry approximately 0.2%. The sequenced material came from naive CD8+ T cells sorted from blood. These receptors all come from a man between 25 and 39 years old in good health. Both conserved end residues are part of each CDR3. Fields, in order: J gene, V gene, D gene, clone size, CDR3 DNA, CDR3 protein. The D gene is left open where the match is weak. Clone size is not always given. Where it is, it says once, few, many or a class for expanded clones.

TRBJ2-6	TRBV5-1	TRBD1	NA	TGCGCCAGCAGCCATGGACAGGTTCTCTCTGGGGCCAACGTCCTGACTTTC	CASSHGQVLSGANVLTF
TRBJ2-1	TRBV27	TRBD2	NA	TGTGCCAGCAGTAGGACTAGCGGGAGCCTGTATGAGCAGTTCTTC	CASSRTSGSLYEQFF
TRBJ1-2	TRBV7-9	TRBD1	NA	TGTGCCAGCAGCATACAGGGGAGAGGCTACACCTTC	CASSIQGRGYTF
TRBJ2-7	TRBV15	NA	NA	TGTGCCACCAGCAGAGGTCGGGGGTCGCTGAACGAGCAGTACTTC	CATSRGRGSLNEQYF
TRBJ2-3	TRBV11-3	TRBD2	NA	TGTGCCAGCAGAGCGACTAGCGGGAGAGATACGCAGTATTTT	CASRATSGRDTQYF
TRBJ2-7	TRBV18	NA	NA	TGTGCCAGCTCACCGAGGGCAGAACCCTACGAGCAGTACTTC	CASSPRAEPYEQYF
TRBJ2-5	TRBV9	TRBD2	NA	TGTGCCAGCAGCGTCGGGACTAGCGGGAGTGGAGGGCAAGAGACCCAGTACTTC	CASSVGTSGSGGQETQYF
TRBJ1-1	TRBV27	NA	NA	TGTGCCAGCAGTTTATCACGGGGATTGAACACTGAAGCTTTCTTT	CASSLSRGLNTEAFF
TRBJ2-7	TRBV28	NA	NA	TGTGCCAGCAGCCTCTTCGGACTCCAATCCGAGCAGTACTTC	CASSLFGLQSEQYF
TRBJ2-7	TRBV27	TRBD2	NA	TGTGCCAGCAGTTTAGGGACTAGCGGATACTCCTACGAGCAGTACTTC	CASSLGTSGYSYEQYF
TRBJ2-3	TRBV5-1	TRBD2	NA	TGCGCCAGCAGCTTTATAGGGACTAGCGGCACAGATACGCAGTATTTT	CASSFIGTSGTDTQYF
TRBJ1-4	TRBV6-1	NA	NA	TGTGCCAGCAGTGAGGCACACGCAACTAATGAAAAACTGTTTTTT	CASSEAHATNEKLFF
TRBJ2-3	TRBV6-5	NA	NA	TGTGCCAGCAGTTACCGCTCGGGAAGCACAGATACGCAGTATTTT	CASSYRSGSTDTQYF
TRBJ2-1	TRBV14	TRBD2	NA	TGTGCCAGCAGCCAAGTACCGGGACTAGCGGGGGTAAATGAGCAGTTCTTC	CASSQVPGLAGVNEQFF
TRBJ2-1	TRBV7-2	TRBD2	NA	TGTGCCAGCAGCTTAAGCGTGACTAGCTTGAATGAGCAGTTCTTC	CASSLSVTSLNEQFF
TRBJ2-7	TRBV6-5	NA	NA	TGTGCCAGCAGCTTCTCCACGGGAGCGGATTACGAGCAGTACTTC	CASSFSTGADYEQYF
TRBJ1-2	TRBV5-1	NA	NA	TGCGCCAGCAAGGACGGCTATGGCTACACCTTC	CASKDGYGYTF
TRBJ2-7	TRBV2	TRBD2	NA	TGTGCCAGCAGTGATCCAGCGGGAGGGACCTACGAGCAGTACTTC	CASSDPAGGTYEQYF
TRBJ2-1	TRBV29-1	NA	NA	TGCAGCGTTGTCCCAGTGGGATTCGGGGATGAGCAGTTCTTC	CSVVPVGFGDEQFF
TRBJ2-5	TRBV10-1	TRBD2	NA	TGCGCCAGCAGTGAGTCGGGGGGGTTGGGAGAGACCCAGTACTTC	CASSESGGLGETQYF
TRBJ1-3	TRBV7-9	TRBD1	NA	TGTGCCAGCAGCTATTCCGACAGGGGGCAAGCTGGAAACACCATATATTTT	CASSYSDRGQAGNTIYF
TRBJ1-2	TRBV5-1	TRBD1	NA	TGCGCCAGCAGCCTAGGACAGGGGAGAACTAACTATGGCTACACCTTC	CASSLGQGRTNYGYTF
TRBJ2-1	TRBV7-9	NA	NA	TGTGCCAGCAGCCCCCGGGACTCCATTTCCTACAATGAGCAGTTCTTC	CASSPRDSISYNEQFF
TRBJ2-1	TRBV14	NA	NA	TGTGCCAGCAGCCTCAGCCGGACCACCCTCTACAATGAGCAGTTCTTC	CASSLSRTTLYNEQFF
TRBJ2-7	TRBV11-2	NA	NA	TGTGCCAGCAGCTTATCAGGGGGGGTCTACGAGCAGTACTTC	CASSLSGGVYEQYF
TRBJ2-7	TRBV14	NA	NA	TGTGCCAGCAGTCTGGGGAGTTTCTACGAGCAGTACTTC	CASSLGSFYEQYF
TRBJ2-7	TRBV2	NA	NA	TGTGCCATCCTGGACCAGGGATACTACGAGCAGTACTTC	CAILDQGYYEQYF
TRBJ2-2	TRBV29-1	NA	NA	TGCAGCGTTACAGGGCCCAACACCGGGGAGCTGTTTTTT	CSVTGPNTGELFF
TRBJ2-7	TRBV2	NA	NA	TGTGCCAGCAGTGAAGGGTTGGGGGAGCAGTACTTC	CASSEGLGEQYF
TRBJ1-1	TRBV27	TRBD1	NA	TGTGCCAGCAGTACGGGACAGGTGAACACTGAAGCTTTCTTT	CASSTGQVNTEAFF
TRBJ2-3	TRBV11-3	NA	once	TGTGCCAGCAGCCATCGGGATGGGACAGATACGCAGTATTTT	CASSHRDGTDTQYF
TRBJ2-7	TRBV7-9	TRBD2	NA	TGTGCCAGCAGCTTCGAACCGACTAGCGTTACCTACGAGCAGTACTTC	CASSFEPTSVTYEQYF
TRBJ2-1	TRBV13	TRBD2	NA	TGTGCCAGCAGCTTAGGAGGTACTAGCGGGATGAATGAGCAGTTCTTC	CASSLGGTSGMNEQFF
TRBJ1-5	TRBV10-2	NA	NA	TGCGCCAGCAGTGAAAACGTGTTAATGGATCAGCCCCAGCATTTT	CASSENVLMDQPQHF
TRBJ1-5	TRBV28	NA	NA	TGTGCCAGCAGCCAACCCACAATTCAGCCCCAGCATTTT	CASSQPTIQPQHF
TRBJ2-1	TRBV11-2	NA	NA	TGTGCCAGCAGCTCCGTCCGGGGGGCGGGGAATGAGCAGTTCTTC	CASSSVRGAGNEQFF
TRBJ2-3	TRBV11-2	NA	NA	TGTGCCAGCAGCGTAGGTCATTTCCTAAGCACAGATACGCAGTATTTT	CASSVGHFLSTDTQYF
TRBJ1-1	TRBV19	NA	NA	TGTGCCAGTAGGGGCGGGGATGCTTTCTTT	CASRGGDAFF
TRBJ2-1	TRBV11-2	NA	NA	TGTGCCAGCAGCTTGGGTAGATCGGGAGTGGGGAATGAGCAGTTCTTC	CASSLGRSGVGNEQFF
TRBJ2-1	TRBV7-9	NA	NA	TGTGCCAGCAGCCCCCGGATTAAAGCGGGCAGCTATTACAATGAGCAGTTCTTC	CASSPRIKAGSYYNEQFF
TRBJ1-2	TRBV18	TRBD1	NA	TGTGCCAGCTCCCAATACCGGGACAGGGTAATAGAAGGCTACACCTTC	CASSQYRDRVIEGYTF